A selection of T cell receptor beta chains follows, all from one sample in a study of shared clonotypes between healthy human individuals. Sequenced by immunoSEQ multiplex PCR; TCRdb stores in-frame clones only, minus some. The sample has over a million clones, 78% seen once. The material sequenced was memory CD4+ T cells from PBMCs. Receptors were obtained from a man between 18 and 35 years old in good health. Some clones in this sample may be carry-over from other donors' samples. Each CDR3 is given with its conserved first and last residue. Fields, in order: CDR3 length, V gene, clone size, D gene, J gene, CDR3 DNA, CDR3 protein. D genes are given only for firm matches. Clone size appears in some rows only: once, few, many, or a class for an expanded clone.

>15|TRBV19|-|-|TRBJ2-3
TGTGCCAGTAGTATTTCCCAGGGCTACGCAGATACGCAGTATTTT
CASSISQGYADTQYF
>14|TRBV5-1|once|-|TRBJ1-4
TGCGCCAGCAGCTTAAAGGGTGTGGCTGAAAAACTGTTTTTT
CASSLKGVAEKLFF
>18|TRBV28|once|-|TRBJ2-6
TGTGCCAGCAGTTTTGTAGGAGGATCTCTCTCTGGGGCCAACGTCCTGACTTTC
CASSFVGGSLSGANVLTF
>14|TRBV5-1|-|-|TRBJ2-6
TGCGCCAGCAGCTTGTCTTCCGGGGCCAACGTCCTGACTTTC
CASSLSSGANVLTF
>13|TRBV7-2|-|TRBD1|TRBJ1-1
TGTGCCAGCAGCACCCGACAGGGGACCTGGGCTTTCTTT
CASSTRQGTWAFF
>17|TRBV11-2|-|-|TRBJ1-3
TGTGCCAGCAGCCTGTTGGACGGGGTCCGCTCTGGAAACACCATATATTTT
CASSLLDGVRSGNTIYF
>15|TRBV19|-|TRBD2|TRBJ2-7
TGTGCCAGTAGTATATTGGCTAGCGGGAGCTACGAGCAGTACTTC
CASSILASGSYEQYF
>13|TRBV7-9|-|-|TRBJ1-2
TGTGCCAGCAGCTCCGGGGCAGGGGATGGCTACACCTTC
CASSSGAGDGYTF
>15|TRBV4-3|-|TRBD2|TRBJ2-3
TGCGCCAGCAGCCGGGCAGCGGGAGGGACAGATACGCAGTATTTT
CASSRAAGGTDTQYF
>15|TRBV10-3|-|-|TRBJ2-5
TGTGCCGCCGGGGCCGGGATCTATGTCTCGGAGACCCAGTACTTC
CAAGAGIYVSETQYF
>15|TRBV4-3|-|-|TRBJ1-4
TGCGCCAGCAGCCGCGGCGGGGCTTATCCCGAAAAACTGTTTTTT
CASSRGGAYPEKLFF
>18|TRBV28|once|TRBD1|TRBJ1-2
TGTGCCAGCAGGGGGTCCCCCGGGACAGGGGGGATCGACTATGGCTACACCTTC
CASRGSPGTGGIDYGYTF
>15|TRBV27|-|-|TRBJ1-1
TGTGCCAGCAGTTTGGGGCTCCACATGAACACTGAAGCTTTCTTT
CASSLGLHMNTEAFF